Following are 8 T cell receptor beta chains from one sample sequenced in a study of cytomegalovirus exposure and HLA in healthy donors. The method was immunoSEQ multiplex PCR; TCRdb's version includes in-frame clones alone and lacks a portion of them. Of more than 130,000 clones listed, 70% to 90% are singletons. Sequencing was carried out using PBMCs. The receptors originated from a woman between 18 and 30 years old in good health and CMV-seropositive.

The genes are TRBV14 and TRBJ2-7; D call uncertain. This CDR3 spans 13 amino acids. Germline-derived CDR1 and CDR2 are SGHDN and FVKESK. With 4 bases removed from V and 3 bases from J, the gap between germline ends came to 10 bases. The CDR3 region has the DNA TGTGCCAGCAGCCGCGACACTTACTACGAGCAGTACTTC. It encodes CASSRDTYYEQYF.

Here the CDR3 DNA reads TGTGCCAGCAGCTTAGCGGACAGGATAAATAGCAATCAGCCCCAGCATTTT. This codes for CASSLADRINSNQPQHF. The V and J genes are TRBV7-9 and TRBJ1-5, with TRBD1 identical over 7 bases. Germline V CDR1 and CDR2: SEHNR, FQNEAQ (reference sequence). The CDR3 runs to 17 residues. The J segment lost 0 bases and the V segment lost 0 bases, leaving 5 bases of the junction unmatched.

CDR3 region: CASSLQDRGLEKLFF. The CDR3 DNA reads TGTGCCAGCAGCTTACAGGACAGGGGGCTTGAAAAACTGTTTTTT. The J gene is TRBJ1-4, the V gene TRBV5-8; 11 nucleotides match TRBD1. The germline V gene encodes CDR1 SGHTS and CDR2 YDEGEE. The CDR3 runs to 15 residues. The V segment lost 2 bases and the J segment 7 bases; nucleotides outside the gene matches: 4. The entire variable domain, with the rest obtained from reference TRBV5-8 and TRBJ1-4, is as follows: EAGVTQSPTHLIKTRGQQATLRCSPISGHTSVYWYQQALGLGLQFLLWYDEGEERNRGNFPPRFSGRQFPNYSSELNVNALELEDSALYLCASSLQDRGLEKLFFGSGTQLSVL.

The sample holds a few counts of this clone. The chain has TRBV4-1 and TRBJ1-1, with D hard to call. The CDR3 covers 14 residues. The germline CDR1 and CDR2 sequences are MGHRA and YSYEKL. Between the trimmed V and J ends, which lost 3 bases and 2 bases, there was a span of 10 bases. DNA for the CDR3: TGCGCCAGCAGCCACGCCCGGAGCAACACTGAAGCTTTCTTT. Protein: CASSHARSNTEAFF.

The rearrangement links TRBV11-2 to TRBJ2-1; the match to TRBD2 covers 9 bases. J gave up 0 bases and V 7 bases, and 1 base lay outside the gene matches. In germline, CDR1 is SGHAT, CDR2 FQNNGV. The CDR3 totals 14 residues. The CDR3 DNA is TGTGCCAGCACTAGCGGGGCCTCCTACAATGAGCAGTTCTTC. Protein sequence: CASTSGASYNEQFF. The full variable domain, completed using reference TRBV11-2 and TRBJ2-1, is EAGVAQSPRYKIIEKRQSVAFWCNPISGHATLYWYQQILGQGPKLLIQFQNNGVVDDSQLPKDRFSAERLKGVDSTLKIQPAKLEDSAVYLCASTSGASYNEQFFGPGTRLTVL.

The chain is built from TRBV13 and TRBJ2-7; 7 positions agree with TRBD1. V lost 4 bases, J lost 3 bases, and 6 bases stayed unmatched. In germline, CDR1 is PRHDT, CDR2 FYEKMQ (reference sequence). The CDR3 is 14 residues long. The CDR3 DNA is TGTGCCAGCAGCTACCGACAGGGAAGCTACGAGCAGTACTTC. Translating it yields CASSYRQGSYEQYF.

The rearrangement joins TRBV6-1 to TRBJ1-3; D ambiguous. V lost 4 bases and J 8 bases, leaving 15 bases between the germline ends. Per the germline V gene, CDR1 is MNHNS and CDR2 is SASEGT. The CDR3 totals 14 residues. CDR3 in DNA: TGTGCCAGCAGTGCCACGCCAACGCGGGACACCATATATTTT. Protein sequence: CASSATPTRDTIYF.

V is TRBV7-3 and J is TRBJ2-6; D is unclear. The CDR3 extends over 15 amino acids. CDR1 and CDR2 from the germline V gene are SGHTA and FQGTGA. V was cut by 5 bases and J by 0 bases, with 8 bases left in between. CDR3: CASSQQISGANVLTF. The CDR3 DNA follows: TGTGCCAGCAGCCAACAGATCTCTGGGGCCAACGTCCTGACTTTC.